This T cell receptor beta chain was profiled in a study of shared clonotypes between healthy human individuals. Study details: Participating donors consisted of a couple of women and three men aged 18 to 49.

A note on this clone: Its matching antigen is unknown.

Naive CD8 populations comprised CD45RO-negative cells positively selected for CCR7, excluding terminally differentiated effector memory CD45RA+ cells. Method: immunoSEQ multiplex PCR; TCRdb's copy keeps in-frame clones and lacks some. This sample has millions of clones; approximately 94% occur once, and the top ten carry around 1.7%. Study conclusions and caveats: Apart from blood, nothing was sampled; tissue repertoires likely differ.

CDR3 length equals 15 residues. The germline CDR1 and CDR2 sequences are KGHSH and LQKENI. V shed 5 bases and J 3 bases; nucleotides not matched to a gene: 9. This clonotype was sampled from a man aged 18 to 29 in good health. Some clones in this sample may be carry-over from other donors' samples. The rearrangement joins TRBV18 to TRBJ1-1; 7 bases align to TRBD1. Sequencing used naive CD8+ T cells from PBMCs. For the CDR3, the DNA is TGTGCCAGCTCATTAAGACAGGGAAGGTACACTGAAGCTTTCTTT. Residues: CASSLRQGRYTEAFF.